This TCR beta chain was found in a study of T-cell reconstitution after alpha-beta-depleted transplantation in children (TCRdb year 2016). Describing the broader study: T-cell immune reconstitution after TCRalphabeta/CD19-depleted allogeneic hematopoietic cell transplantation in children was quantitatively tracked in the study by means of TCR repertoire profiling.

Comments on this clonotype: No antigen is known for it. Per-base quality was not reported, and no clone a single base away is much larger than it.

There are 12 amino acids in the CDR3, from cysteine to phenylalanine inclusive. The sequence is cut down to CDR3 DNA, 36 bases in frame from base 1. CDR1 and CDR2 are drawn from the germline V gene (reference sequence): GTSNPN, SVGIG. V lost 7 bases and J lost 3 bases; the stretch between them is 13 bases long. Library preparation used PCR. TCRdb shows the sequencer as Illumina HiSeq 2500. TCR libraries were prepared with molecular barcoding, using unique molecular identifiers to normalize TCRbeta repertoire quantification. TCRdb trimmed the raw reads at Q25, called clones with MiXCR and kept productive beta chains. Every entry covers one CDR3 protein and lists the most common genes and DNA from its rows. Recorded for this sample are approximately 390,000 distinct CDR3 sequences; approximately 10% of them occurred a single time. The ten largest clones capture about 5% of the sample.

This sequence uses TRBV30 and TRBJ2-7; the best D guess is TRBD2, with 6 bases matching. Material: PBMCs from the stem cell graft donor, obtained from the stem cell graft. The source is a human donor who donated a stem cell graft to a child with acute myeloid leukemia. Here the CDR3 is given as CASNQGGYEQYF. The DNA is as follows: TGTGCCTCTAACCAGGGAGGCTACGAGCAGTACTTC.